This entry describes one T cell receptor beta chain. Its specificity is unknown. The data were obtained in a study of T-cell reconstitution after alpha-beta-depleted transplantation in children. Study-wide results and caveats: Fresh T-cell production supplied most of the T-cell counts and diversity seen one year after transplant. It was surviving recipient T cells and thymic progenitors that gave some patients high TCRbeta diversity at day 60.

The CDR3 length is 17 residues. V shed 3 bases and J shed 4 bases, with 19 bases lying between them. Germline CDR1 SGHTA, CDR2 FQGNSA. Construction of the TCRbeta library involved unique molecular identifiers. TCRdb used MiXCR to reprocess the PCR reads, holding one entry per CDR3 protein. The sample shows some 120,000 distinct CDR3 sequences, about 9.5% of them seen only once. This chain uses TRBV7-2 with TRBJ1-5, with D maybe TRBD1 (6 bases). The receptor was isolated from a girl under three years old who had a stem cell transplant for combined immunodeficiency, so the T cells may come from the graft donor. Sequencing was performed on PBMCs, mostly from graft donor cells, taken 180 days after TCRalphabeta/CD19-depleted stem cell transplant. The CDR3 DNA reads TGTGCCAGCAGCTTTCAGACGGGGGCAGTAACAAATCAGCCCCAGCATTTT. As protein: CASSFQTGAVTNQPQHF.